What follows are 17 T cell receptor beta chains derived from one specimen sequenced in a study of regulatory T cells in long-lasting Graves disease. The time point was: persistent/refractory GD, antithyroid drugs over 5 years with positive TRAb. After RNA was extracted from PBMCs, the TCR library was made from it. Construction of the TCR beta libraries employed iRepertoire HTBI primers in conjunction with Arm-PCR of CDR3 regions. Each CDR3 protein is one row after TCRdb ran MiXCR on the multiplex PCR reads. The sample carries 300,000 to 500,000 distinct CDR3 sequences, around 21% recorded once. The material sequenced was peripheral blood mononuclear cells (PBMCs), taken when the disease was refractory, from a patient treated with antithyroid drugs. The receptors originated from a female donor with Graves disease.

This clonotype was seen repeatedly, ten times or more. The rearrangement joins TRBV11-2 to TRBJ2-7; 11 bases align to TRBD1. Trimming cost V 4 bases and J 6 bases; bases outside gene matches: 5. The CDR3 is 14 amino acids. CDR1 and CDR2 (germline): SGHAT, FQNNGV. In DNA, the CDR3 is TGTGCCAGCAGCTCCCTGGACAGGGGGCGCGAGCAGTACTTC. Residues: CASSSLDRGREQYF.

This clonotype has ten or more counts. The chain is built from TRBV20-1 and TRBJ2-2; TRBD1 agrees at 9 bases. This CDR3 comprises 15 residues. In germline, CDR1 is DFQATT, CDR2 SNEGSKA (reference sequence). The V and J ends lost 6 bases and 3 bases, in that order; junction bases with no gene match: 8. The CDR3 DNA reads TGCAGTGCGAAACGACAGGGGGTTGACACCGGGGAGCTGTTTTTT. Its protein product is CSAKRQGVDTGELFF.

The CDR3 loop reads CASSLLGQSLRGELFF. The CDR3 DNA reads as TGCGCCAGCAGCTTGTTGGGACAGTCCCTACGAGGGGAGCTGTTTTTT. This rearrangement joins TRBV5-1 to TRBJ2-2; 7 bases align to TRBD1. Germline-derived CDR1 and CDR2 are SGHRS and YFSETQ. There are 16 residues in the CDR3. V lost 1 base to trimming and J lost 8 bases; unmatched junction nucleotides: 11.

The chain combines TRBV28 with TRBJ1-3; D gene unclear. The germline CDR1 and CDR2 sequences are MDHEN and SYDVKM. Trimming stripped 6 bases from V and 2 bases from J, with 17 bases between. The CDR3 contains 16 residues. Written as DNA, the CDR3 is TGTGCCAGCAGCCTAGGGATGGGTAAAACTGGAAACACCATATATTTT. Protein sequence: CASSLGMGKTGNTIYF.

This clonotype was found a few times. V gene TRBV7-2 combines with J gene TRBJ2-2; possibly TRBD2 for D (6 bases). This CDR3 has 16 amino acids. The germline gives CDR1 SGHTA, CDR2 FQGNSA. V was pared by 1 base and J by 10 bases, with 19 bases between. CDR3 sequence: CASSLVRGSASEELFF. DNA for the CDR3: TGTGCCAGCAGCTTAGTGCGGGGATCGGCGTCCGAGGAGCTGTTTTTT.

This clonotype has a count of ten or more. This chain connects TRBV28 to TRBJ1-1; perhaps TRBD1 as D (6 bases). Trimming cost V 6 bases and J 4 bases, with 12 bases left between them. CDR1 is MDHEN, CDR2 SYDVKM, per germline. CDR3 length equals 13 residues. The CDR3 DNA follows: TGTGCCAGCAGCCGACAGGTCCTCACTGAAGCTTTCTTT. This encodes CASSRQVLTEAFF. The complete variable domain, with remaining parts taken from reference TRBV28 and TRBJ1-1, reads DVKVTQSSRYLVKRTGEKVFLECVQDMDHENMFWYRQDPGLGLRLIYFSYDVKMKEKGDIPEGYSVSREKKERFSLILESASTNQTSMYLCASSRQVLTEAFFGQGTRLTVV.

V usage is TRBV2 and J usage is TRBJ2-2; possibly TRBD1 or TRBD2 for D (7 bases each). Germline V gene lookup returns CDR1 SNHLY and CDR2 FYNNEI. V dropped 0 bases and J dropped 5 bases, with 13 bases sitting between them. This CDR3 is 16 amino acids long. The CDR3 sequence is CASSEATGRGTGELFF. The DNA for the CDR3 is TGTGCCAGCAGTGAAGCGACAGGGAGGGGTACCGGGGAGCTGTTTTTT.

The CDR3 region has the DNA TGTGCCAGCAGCTCGACTCTTGGGTATGGCTACACCTTC. Amino acids: CASSSTLGYGYTF. The chain recombines TRBV5-6 with TRBJ1-2; D is uncertain. The germline V gene encodes CDR1 SGHDT and CDR2 YYEEEE. V lost 3 bases, J lost 5 bases, and 11 bases lay in between. The CDR3 consists of 13 residues.

This clonotype was observed a few times. This chain joins TRBV20-1 and TRBJ2-5; 9 bases match TRBD2. Per the germline V gene, CDR1 is DFQATT and CDR2 is SNEGSKA (reference sequence). The CDR3 length is 17 residues. The V gene end was trimmed by 3 bases and the J gene end by 5 bases; junction bases not matched to a gene: 16. CDR3 sequence (DNA): TGCAGTGCTAGCGTCGGGGCTAGCGGGACCCCCCGGGAGACCCAGTACTTC. The encoded protein is CSASVGASGTPRETQYF.

This clonotype was picked up a small number of times. The chain combines TRBV12-3 or TRBV12-4 with TRBJ2-1; D possibly corresponds to TRBD2 (6 bases). The germline V and J ends were trimmed by 4 bases and 5 bases, with 6 bases remaining between them. The CDR3 is 12 amino acids. In DNA form, the CDR3 reads TGTGCCAGCAGTTCGGGGGACAATGAGCAGTTCTTC. Its translation is CASSSGDNEQFF.

The rearrangement joins TRBV29-1 to TRBJ2-7; D gene uncertain. The CDR3 has 11 residues. Trimming removed 6 bases from V and 1 base from J, with 7 bases in between. Looked up from germline, CDR1 is SQVTM and CDR2 is ANQGSEA. This CDR3 reads CSVSGSYEQYF. DNA of the CDR3: TGCAGCGTCTCAGGATCCTACGAGCAGTACTTC.

The gene calls are TRBV28 and TRBJ2-7, with D maybe TRBD1 (5 bases). V lost 2 bases, J lost 2 bases, and 16 bases lay in between. Germline assignment: CDR1 MDHEN and CDR2 SYDVKM. The length of the CDR3 is 16 residues. The CDR3 nucleotides read TGTGCCAGCAGTTTACTGCAAGAATGGGGCGCCTACGAGCAGTACTTC. Amino acids: CASSLLQEWGAYEQYF. The complete variable domain, with remaining parts taken from reference TRBV28 and TRBJ2-7, reads DVKVTQSSRYLVKRTGEKVFLECVQDMDHENMFWYRQDPGLGLRLIYFSYDVKMKEKGDIPEGYSVSREKKERFSLILESASTNQTSMYLCASSLLQEWGAYEQYFGPGTRLTVT.

The sample holds many counts of this clonotype. The chain uses TRBV27 and TRBJ1-6, with unresolved D. Trimming left V 5 bases short and J 10 bases short, with 18 bases between. The CDR3 totals 15 residues. The germline V gene encodes CDR1 MNHEY and CDR2 SMNVEV (reference sequence). CDR3 sequence: CASSQPSGGRSPLHF. The CDR3 nucleotides are TGTGCCAGCAGTCAACCCTCGGGAGGAAGATCACCCCTCCACTTT.

This chain uses TRBV5-1 with TRBJ2-7, with 8 bases lining up with TRBD2. V lost 4 bases to trimming and J lost 6 bases; unmatched junction nucleotides: 12. Germline V CDR1 and CDR2: SGHRS, YFSETQ. CDR3 length: 15 residues. In DNA, the CDR3 is TGCGCCAGCAGCCGAACCGGGACTAGAGAGTCCGAGCAGTACTTC. This encodes CASSRTGTRESEQYF.

This clonotype has ten or more counts. The junction differs from germline at one of its ends, possibly a read error. J is TRBJ2-7 and V is TRBV7-2, with 7 bases fitting TRBD2. This CDR3 comprises 12 residues. The germline CDR1 and CDR2 sequences are SGHTA and FQGNSA. The CDR3 is CASSLAVNEQYF. In DNA, the CDR3 is TGTGCCAGCAGCCTAGCGGTGAACGAGCAGTACTTC.

This chain joins TRBV5-5 and TRBJ1-1, with D possibly being TRBD1 (5 bases). The CDR3 loop spans 14 amino acids. Trimming stripped 4 bases from V and 1 base from J, with 11 bases between. The germline V gene has CDR1 SGHKS and CDR2 YYEKEE (reference sequence). DNA for the CDR3: TGTGCCAGCAGCGCGGACATTGCGAACACTGAAGCTTTCTTT. Its translation is CASSADIANTEAFF.

Many counts were recorded for this clonotype. The rearrangement joins TRBV11-2 to TRBJ2-4; no clear D. The CDR3 is made up of 12 amino acids. Trimming left V 4 bases short and J 7 bases short, with 8 bases between. Germline CDR1 is SGHAT and CDR2 is FQNNGV. The CDR3 loop reads CASSSPANIQYF. CDR3 DNA: TGTGCCAGCAGCTCGCCAGCGAACATTCAGTACTTC.